This T cell receptor (beta chain) comes out of a study of T cell responses to AZD1222 COVID-19 vaccine. Findings of the study overall: Baseline serology detected seropositivity in only six or seven AZD1222 recipients. Two doses of AZD1222 preceded a rise in Spike-specific TCR breadth and depth. The donor cohort was predominantly white British with a female majority, and clonal diversity may have been underestimated.

Looked up from germline, CDR1 is MNHEY and CDR2 is SVGAGI. V lost 2 bases, J lost 0 bases, and 6 bases lay in between. The CDR3 totals 14 residues. Here immunoSEQ multiplex PCR was the method, and the copy in TCRdb shows in-frame clones only, minus some. The table records over 150,000 clones, roughly 90% of them present only once. With respect to this clone: Its cognate antigen is unknown.

The sample was peripheral blood, taken on day 0 of AZD1222 vaccination. This clonotype was sampled from an adult in good health. This sequence joins TRBV6-5 and TRBJ2-3; the D is unclear. The CDR3 nucleotides are TGTGCCAGCAGTTACAATAGGAGCACAGATACGCAGTATTTT. Translating it yields CASSYNRSTDTQYF.